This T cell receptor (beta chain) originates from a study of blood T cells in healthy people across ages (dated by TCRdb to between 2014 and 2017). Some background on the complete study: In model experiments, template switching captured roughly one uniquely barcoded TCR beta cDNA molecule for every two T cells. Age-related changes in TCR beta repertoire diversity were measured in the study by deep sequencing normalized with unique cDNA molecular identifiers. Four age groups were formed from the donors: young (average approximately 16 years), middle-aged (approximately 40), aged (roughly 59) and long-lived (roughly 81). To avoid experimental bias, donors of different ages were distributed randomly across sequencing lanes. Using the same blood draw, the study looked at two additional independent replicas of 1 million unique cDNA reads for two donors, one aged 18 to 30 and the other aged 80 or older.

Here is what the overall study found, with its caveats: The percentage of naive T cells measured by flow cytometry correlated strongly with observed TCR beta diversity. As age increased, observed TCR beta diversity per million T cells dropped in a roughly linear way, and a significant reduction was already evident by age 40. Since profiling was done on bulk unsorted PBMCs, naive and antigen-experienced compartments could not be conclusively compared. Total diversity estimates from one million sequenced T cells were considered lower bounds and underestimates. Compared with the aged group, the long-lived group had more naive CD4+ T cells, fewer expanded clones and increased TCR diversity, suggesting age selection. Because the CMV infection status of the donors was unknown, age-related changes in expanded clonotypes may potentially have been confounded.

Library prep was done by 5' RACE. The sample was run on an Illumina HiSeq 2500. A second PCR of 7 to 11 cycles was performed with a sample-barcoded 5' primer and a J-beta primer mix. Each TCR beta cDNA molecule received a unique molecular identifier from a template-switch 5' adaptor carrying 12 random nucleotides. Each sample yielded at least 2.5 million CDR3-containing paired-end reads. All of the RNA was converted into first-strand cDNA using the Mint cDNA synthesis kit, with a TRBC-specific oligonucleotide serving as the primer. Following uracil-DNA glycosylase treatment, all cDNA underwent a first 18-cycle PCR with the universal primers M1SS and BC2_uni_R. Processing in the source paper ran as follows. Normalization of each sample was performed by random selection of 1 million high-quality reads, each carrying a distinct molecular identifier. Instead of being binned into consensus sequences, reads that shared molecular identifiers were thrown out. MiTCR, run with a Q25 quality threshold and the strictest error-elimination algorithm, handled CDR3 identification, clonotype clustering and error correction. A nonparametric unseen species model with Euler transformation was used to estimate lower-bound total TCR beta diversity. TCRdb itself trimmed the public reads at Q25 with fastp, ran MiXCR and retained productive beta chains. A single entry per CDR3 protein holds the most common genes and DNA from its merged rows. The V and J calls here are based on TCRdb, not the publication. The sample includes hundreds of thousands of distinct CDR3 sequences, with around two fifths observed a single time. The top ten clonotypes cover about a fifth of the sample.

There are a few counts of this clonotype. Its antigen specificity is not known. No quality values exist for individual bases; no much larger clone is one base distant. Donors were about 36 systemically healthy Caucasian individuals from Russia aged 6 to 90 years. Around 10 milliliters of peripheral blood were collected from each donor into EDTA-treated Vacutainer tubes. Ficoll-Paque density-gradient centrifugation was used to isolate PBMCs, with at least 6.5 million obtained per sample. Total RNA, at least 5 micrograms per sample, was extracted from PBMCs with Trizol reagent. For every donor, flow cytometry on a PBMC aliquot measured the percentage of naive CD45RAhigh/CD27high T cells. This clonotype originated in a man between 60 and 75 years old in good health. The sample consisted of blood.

The DNA sequence is given as TGCAGCGTTCAAATTGGAGAGACCCAGTACTTC. The resulting protein is CSVQIGETQYF. Rearrangement joined TRBV29-1 to TRBJ2-5, with the D segment identity uncertain. The CDR3 starts with the cysteine, ends with the phenylalanine, and has 11 residues. Of the read, only the CDR3 DNA is kept; its 33 bases are in frame from base 1. V and J are truncated by 5 bases and 4 bases respectively, leaving an intervening sequence of 8 bases. Sequences SQVTM (CDR1) and ANQGSEA (CDR2) are obtained from the germline V gene.